This T cell receptor (beta chain) was recorded in a study of shared clonotypes between healthy human individuals. TCRdb keeps only in-frame clones here, not all; method: immunoSEQ multiplex PCR. The sample includes 2 million to 2.5 million clones, approximately 94% seen only once; the top ten take roughly 1%. The CDR3 runs 15 residues. The junction had 6 bases not matched to a gene; V was cut back by 3 bases and J by 8 bases. Germline V lookup: CDR1 LNHDA, CDR2 SQIVND (reference sequence). CD45RO-negative, CCR7-positively selected cells formed the naive CD8 fraction, excluding terminally differentiated effector memory CD45RA+ cells.

Sequencing was carried out using naive CD8+ T cells sorted from blood. The receptor was derived from a man between 18 and 29 years old in good health. The chain carries TRBV19 and TRBJ1-6; 8 nucleotides align to TRBD1. CDR3 sequence: CASSMQGAGDSPLHF. For the CDR3, the DNA is TGTGCCAGTAGTATGCAGGGGGCTGGGGATTCACCCCTCCACTTT.